This TCR beta chain came from a study of CD8 T cells in Susac syndrome (dated 2019 in TCRdb). As for the study more broadly: The study used repertoire sequencing to test whether antigen drove CD8+ T cell activation and differentiation in Susac syndrome. CD8+ T cell repertoire clonality was compared between some 12 healthy donors, some 14 Susac syndrome patients and 15 multiple sclerosis patients.

Peripheral blood CD8+ and CD4+ T cells from healthy donors, Susac syndrome patients and multiple sclerosis patients were profiled by high-throughput TCR beta sequencing. The multiple sclerosis controls were treatment-naive patients who had stable or active relapsing-remitting disease and met the revised McDonald criteria. Bulk CD8+ and CD4+ T cells were purified by magnetic negative isolation, while CD8+ TEMRA cells were enriched using FACS. Blood was collected in EDTA tubes and processed within 24 hours, with PBMCs isolated through density gradient centrifugation. PBMCs intended for TCR sequencing were cryopreserved in liquid nitrogen and thawed later in a water bath at 37 degrees C. A purity of at least 90% was achieved for sorted or isolated CD4+, CD8+ and CD8+ TEMRA cells. V drops 5 bases and J drops 5 bases, leaving 16 bases in between. Taken from the germline V gene, the CDR1 and CDR2 loops are MDHEN and SYDVKM. The CDR3 goes from the cysteine to the phenylalanine over 15 residues. Just CDR3 DNA is preserved here, 45 bases in frame from base 1.

Regarding this clonotype: It lacks a known antigen. Nothing much larger sits one base from this clone, and base qualities are not available.

RNA was extracted with the RNeasy kit and roughly 0.45 to 1 ug was reverse transcribed using random hexamers. The immunoSEQ multiplex PCR assay, which covers 54 Vbeta and 13 Jbeta segments, was used to amplify TCR beta CDR3 regions. PCR amplification bias was corrected using a synthetic template baseline for primer optimization and computational correction. The published analysis was carried out like this. Reads were annotated to V, D and J genes according to IMGT and were analyzed with immunoSEQ Analyzer, with only productive sequences retained. Clonality was calculated as one minus the Shannon entropy normalized by log2 of the number of productive unique sequences. For each patient and control, public and private clones were evaluated within the 100 most prevalent clones. Clones were defined as Susac-specific when absent from the healthy and MS cohorts, from about 1,100 published viral clones and from other ImmuneACCESS disease sequences. In TCRdb, the public reads were trimmed at Q25 with fastp and aligned with MiXCR, with productive beta chains retained. Every CDR3 protein is listed once, alongside the most common genes and DNA of its rows. For this entry, the V and J calls and clone size follow TCRdb and not the study's own pipeline. Recorded for this sample are some 120,000 distinct CDR3 sequences; 85% to 95% of them occurred a single time. The top ten clonotypes cover roughly 0.29% of the sample.

General findings and caveats noted by the study authors: The TCR sequencing and HLA analysis was acknowledged to have included a relatively small number of individuals.

This chain is built from TRBV28 and TRBJ1-5; no D gene is confidently identified. The sample was CD8+ T cells from PBMCs. The source of this sequence is a human donor with multiple sclerosis. The base sequence is TGTGCCAGCAGTCACGTATCTTCCATGGATCAGCCCCAGCATTTT. This translates into CASSHVSSMDQPQHF.